Given below is one T cell receptor beta chain in context. The target antigen is unknown. The data derive from a study of post-analysis software for immune sequencing data. This CDR3 has 13 residues. The V and J ends lost 6 bases and 8 bases respectively, with 16 bases between them. From germline, CDR1 is ENHRY and CDR2 SYGVKD. Regarding the study as a whole: Controls showed lower frequencies than patients for several TRBV segments, and TRBV5-6, TRBV5-1 and TRBV20-1 were among these.

Researchers reported that TCR beta cDNA libraries carried unique molecular identifiers. Yield was some 540,000 cDNA molecules from about 0.94 to 9.7 million T cells. One entry per CDR3 protein, called by TCRdb with MiXCR from the PCR reads. Here the sample spans fewer than 850,000 distinct CDR3 sequences, about 43% being singletons. The chain combines TRBV10-3 with TRBJ1-2; D gene ambiguous. The sample consisted of blood. This receptor was identified in a girl under 18 with multiple sclerosis. CDR3 protein: CAIRNEMGRGYTF. CDR3 coding DNA: TGTGCCATCAGGAATGAGATGGGGAGAGGCTACACCTTC.